The rows below give T cell receptor beta chains drawn from one sample of a study of low-dose radiotherapy and immunotherapy resistance in tumors. From the reads, TCRdb called clonotypes with MiXCR, one entry per CDR3 protein. The table lists around 60,000 distinct CDR3 sequences, about a quarter of them singletons. This specimen consisted of PBMCs, obtained after low-dose radiotherapy plus immunotherapy. All receptors come from a male donor with prostate cancer. Each CDR3 is given with its conserved first and last residue. Each record gives: V gene, clone size, D gene, J gene, CDR3 protein, CDR3 DNA. A D gene is named only where the DNA matches it firmly. Clone size, where shown, is once, few, many, or a class for clones that have expanded.

V gene: TRBV6-6; clone size: -; D gene: TRBD1; J gene: TRBJ1-5; CDR3 protein: CASSQRQGYQPQHF; CDR3 DNA: TGTGCCAGCAGCCAGCGACAGGGCTACCAGCCCCAGCATTTT
V gene: TRBV11-2; clone size: many; D gene: TRBD1; J gene: TRBJ2-7; CDR3 protein: CASSYSGTGDEQYF; CDR3 DNA: TGTGCCAGCAGCTATTCCGGGACAGGGGACGAGCAGTACTTC
V gene: TRBV5-6; clone size: many; D gene: -; J gene: TRBJ1-2; CDR3 protein: CASSLGRLYYGYTF; CDR3 DNA: TGTGCCAGCAGCTTGGGACGGTTATACTATGGCTACACCTTC
V gene: TRBV4-3; clone size: -; D gene: TRBD2; J gene: TRBJ2-5; CDR3 protein: CASSPLGRGDAETQYF; CDR3 DNA: TGCGCCAGCAGCCCTCTGGGGCGGGGGGATGCGGAGACCCAGTACTTC
V gene: TRBV10-3; clone size: many; D gene: -; J gene: TRBJ2-3; CDR3 protein: CAISQGPDTQYF; CDR3 DNA: TGTGCCATCAGCCAGGGGCCAGATACGCAGTATTTT
V gene: TRBV20-1; clone size: many; D gene: TRBD2; J gene: TRBJ2-7; CDR3 protein: CSARGLAGSANYEQYF; CDR3 DNA: TGCAGTGCTAGAGGCCTAGCGGGTTCCGCTAACTACGAGCAGTACTTC
V gene: TRBV5-1; clone size: many; D gene: TRBD2; J gene: TRBJ2-3; CDR3 protein: CASSYGLAGGLDTQYF; CDR3 DNA: TGCGCCAGCAGCTACGGACTAGCGGGGGGGCTGGATACGCAGTATTTT
V gene: TRBV28; clone size: -; D gene: TRBD2; J gene: TRBJ2-1; CDR3 protein: CASSPIAGVVNEQFF; CDR3 DNA: TGTGCCAGCAGTCCCATTGCGGGAGTGGTCAATGAGCAGTTCTTC
V gene: TRBV20-1; clone size: many; D gene: -; J gene: TRBJ2-7; CDR3 protein: CSARDPRGGSYEQYF; CDR3 DNA: TGCAGTGCTAGAGATCCGCGGGGAGGTAGCTACGAGCAGTACTTC
V gene: TRBV11-2; clone size: many; D gene: TRBD1; J gene: TRBJ2-7; CDR3 protein: CASSLRDSRMFYEQYF; CDR3 DNA: TGTGCCAGCAGCTTGAGGGACAGCCGTATGTTCTACGAGCAGTACTTC
V gene: TRBV10-3; clone size: many; D gene: -; J gene: TRBJ1-5; CDR3 protein: CAISESRGDQPQHF; CDR3 DNA: TGTGCCATCAGTGAGTCGAGGGGGGACCAGCCCCAGCATTTT
V gene: TRBV28; clone size: many; D gene: TRBD1; J gene: TRBJ2-1; CDR3 protein: CASSSSGQGDEQFF; CDR3 DNA: TGTGCCAGCAGTTCCTCTGGACAGGGCGATGAGCAGTTCTTC
V gene: TRBV4-3; clone size: -; D gene: -; J gene: TRBJ1-4; CDR3 protein: CASSQEGAGNEKLFF; CDR3 DNA: TGCGCCAGCAGCCAAGAGGGGGCGGGCAATGAAAAACTGTTTTTT
V gene: TRBV7-3; clone size: -; D gene: TRBD2; J gene: TRBJ2-1; CDR3 protein: CASSLFTPGLAERQFF; CDR3 DNA: TGTGCCAGCAGCTTATTTACTCCGGGACTAGCGGAGCGGCAGTTCTTC
V gene: TRBV5-6; clone size: many; D gene: TRBD1; J gene: TRBJ1-1; CDR3 protein: CASSLGQGAAEAFF; CDR3 DNA: TGTGCCAGCAGCTTGGGACAGGGGGCGGCTGAAGCTTTCTTT
V gene: TRBV5-1; clone size: -; D gene: TRBD2; J gene: TRBJ2-7; CDR3 protein: CASSDLWTSGRVKSYEQYF; CDR3 DNA: TGCGCCAGCAGCGACCTTTGGACTAGCGGGAGAGTGAAGTCCTACGAGCAGTACTTC